Below, 3 T cell receptor beta chains from the same sample are listed, as sequenced in a study of sequential checkpoint blockade in melanoma. Data came from immunoSEQ multiplex PCR; TCRdb stores just in-frame clones and leaves some out. This table has about 37,000 clones, 30% to 40% appearing once. As for treatment: randomized to nivolumab then ipilimumab (arm A) or the reverse (arm B). Sample: tumor tissue (inferred from file names), taken from a patient given nivolumab and ipilimumab in sequence. Receptors were obtained from a human donor with melanoma.

This clone was seen only a few times. The chain joins TRBV6-1 to TRBJ1-2, with D hard to call. Germline values: CDR1 MNHNS, CDR2 SASEGT. V lost 0 bases and J lost 8, with 25 bases in between. CDR3 length: 18 residues. The CDR3 here is CASSEAQPGYDLSFGYTF. The CDR3 nucleotides are TGTGCCAGCAGTGAAGCGCAGCCGGGGTACGACTTAAGTTTCGGCTACACCTTC.

This clone occurred a few times. The V gene is TRBV9, the J gene TRBJ1-1; D may be TRBD1 (5 bases). Trimming took off 5 bases at V and 6 bases at J, with 11 bases between the two ends. The CDR3 runs 12 residues. The germline V gene encodes CDR1 SGDLS and CDR2 YYNGEE. The CDR3 region has the DNA TGTGCCAGCAGTGGGCAGGGAGCTGAAGCTTTCTTT. Its protein product is CASSGQGAEAFF.

In its sample, this clone was seen a few times. The V and J genes are TRBV19 and TRBJ1-1; no definite D call. V lost 5 bases to trimming and J lost 6 bases, with 10 bases between them. This CDR3 region has 12 residues. Germline CDR1 is LNHDA and CDR2 is SQIVND (reference sequence). CDR3 in DNA: TGTGCCAGTAGTTCATTCGGGTCTGAAGCTTTCTTT. It is translated as CASSSFGSEAFF.